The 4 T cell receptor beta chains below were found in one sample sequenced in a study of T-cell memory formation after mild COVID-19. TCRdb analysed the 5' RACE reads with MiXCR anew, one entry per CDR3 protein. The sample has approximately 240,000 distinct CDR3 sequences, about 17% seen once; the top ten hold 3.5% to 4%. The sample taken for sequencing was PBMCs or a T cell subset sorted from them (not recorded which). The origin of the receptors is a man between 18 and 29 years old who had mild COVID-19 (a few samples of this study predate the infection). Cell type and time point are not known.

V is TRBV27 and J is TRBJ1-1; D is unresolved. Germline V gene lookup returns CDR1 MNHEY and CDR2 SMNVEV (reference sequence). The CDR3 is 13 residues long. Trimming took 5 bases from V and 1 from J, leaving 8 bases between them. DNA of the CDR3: TGTGCCAGCAGTCCGCGACAGAACACTGAAGCTTTCTTT. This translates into CASSPRQNTEAFF.

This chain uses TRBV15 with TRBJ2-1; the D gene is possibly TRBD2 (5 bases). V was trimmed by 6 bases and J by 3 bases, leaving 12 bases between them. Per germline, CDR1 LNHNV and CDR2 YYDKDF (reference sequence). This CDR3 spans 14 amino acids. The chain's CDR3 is CATRSGLRYNEQFF. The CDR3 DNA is TGTGCCACCAGAAGCGGACTTCGCTACAATGAGCAGTTCTTC.

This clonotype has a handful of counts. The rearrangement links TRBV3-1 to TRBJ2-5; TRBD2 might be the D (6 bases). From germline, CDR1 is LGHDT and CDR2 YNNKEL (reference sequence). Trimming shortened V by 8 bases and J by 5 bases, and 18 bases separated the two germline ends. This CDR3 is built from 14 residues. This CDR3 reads CASGGTPNEETQYF. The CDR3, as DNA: TGTGCCAGCGGCGGGACCCCCAACGAGGAGACCCAGTACTTC.

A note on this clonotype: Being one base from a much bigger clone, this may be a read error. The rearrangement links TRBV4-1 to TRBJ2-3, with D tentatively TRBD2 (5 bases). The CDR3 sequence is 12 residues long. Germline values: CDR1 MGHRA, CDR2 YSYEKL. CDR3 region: CASSGSPDMQYF. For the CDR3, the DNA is TGCGCCAGCAGCGGGAGTCCAGATATGCAGTATTTT.